This TCR beta chain is drawn from a study of T cell responses to AZD1222 COVID-19 vaccine. At the level of the study: Pooling covered second doses at about 4 or about 12 weeks.

With respect to this clone: Its antigen is unidentified.

General study findings and limits: AZD1222 recipients seropositive at baseline numbered only five or six. Dominant at 160-218 and 743-854, vaccine-associated CD4 TCRs also spanned spike. Recipients of two AZD1222 doses showed rising Spike-specific TCR breadth and depth.

The germline CDR1 and CDR2 sequences are MNHEY and SMNVEV (reference sequence). This CDR3 is 13 amino acids long. Trimming stripped 6 bases from V and 6 bases from J, with 14 bases between. Here immunoSEQ multiplex PCR was the method, and the copy in TCRdb shows in-frame clones only, minus some. Altogether about 120,000 clones are present, more than 70% being singletons, with the ten largest covering less than 6%. This sample comprised peripheral blood, obtained on day 0 of AZD1222 vaccination. The chain joins TRBV27 to TRBJ1-2; D is unclear. This clonotype originated in an adult in good health. Here the CDR3 reads CASRPDPRHGYTF. The CDR3 DNA reads TGTGCCAGCAGGCCCGACCCCCGCCATGGCTACACCTTC.